The 4 T cell receptor beta chains listed next were all sequenced from one sample in a study of blood T cell repertoires in COVID-19. The data were produced by immunoSEQ multiplex PCR, yet TCRdb's version contains in-frame clones alone and is incomplete. The table shows about 74,000 clones, with approximately 84% occurring only once. Sequencing was performed on peripheral blood. Source of these receptors: a man in his sixties or seventies with acute or convalescent COVID-19.

The rearrangement links TRBV29-1 to TRBJ1-2; 10 bases agree with TRBD1. Germline loops: CDR1 SQVTM, CDR2 ANQGSEA. The CDR3 covers 17 residues. Unmatched junction bases numbered 12, after V lost 5 bases and J lost 0 bases. The CDR3 bases are TGCAGCGTTAGCCCGGGACAGGGGAATATAGCTAACTATGGCTACACCTTC. This codes for CSVSPGQGNIANYGYTF.

This clone is a singleton in its sample. The genes are TRBV10-3 and TRBJ1-2; D remains unclear. The V end lost 0 bases, the J end lost 5 bases, and 19 bases lay between the germline ends. Germline V gene lookup returns CDR1 ENHRY and CDR2 SYGVKD. The length of the CDR3 is 17 residues. The CDR3: CAISESPASKRSYGYTF. The CDR3 coding sequence is TGTGCCATCAGTGAGTCGCCTGCGTCTAAGAGGTCTTATGGCTACACCTTC.

The chain links TRBV7-3 to TRBJ2-5; 9 bases match TRBD2. V shed 2 bases and J 5 bases; nucleotides not matched to a gene: 21. This CDR3 contains 20 residues. Germline V CDR1 and CDR2: SGHTA, FQGTGA. The CDR3 loop is CASSLRGPGGSGGDKETQYF. CDR3 DNA: TGTGCCAGCAGCTTACGGGGGCCCGGGGGTAGCGGGGGCGATAAGGAGACCCAGTACTTC.

The chain is built from TRBV11-3 and TRBJ2-1; TRBD2 might be the D (5 bases). There are 13 residues in the CDR3. Germline CDR1 and CDR2: SGHNT and YENEEA. V was pared by 2 bases and J by 9 bases, with 11 bases between. The CDR3, as DNA: TGTGCCAGCAGCTTAATCCGAGGAGGTGAGCAGTTCTTC. Translated: CASSLIRGGEQFF.